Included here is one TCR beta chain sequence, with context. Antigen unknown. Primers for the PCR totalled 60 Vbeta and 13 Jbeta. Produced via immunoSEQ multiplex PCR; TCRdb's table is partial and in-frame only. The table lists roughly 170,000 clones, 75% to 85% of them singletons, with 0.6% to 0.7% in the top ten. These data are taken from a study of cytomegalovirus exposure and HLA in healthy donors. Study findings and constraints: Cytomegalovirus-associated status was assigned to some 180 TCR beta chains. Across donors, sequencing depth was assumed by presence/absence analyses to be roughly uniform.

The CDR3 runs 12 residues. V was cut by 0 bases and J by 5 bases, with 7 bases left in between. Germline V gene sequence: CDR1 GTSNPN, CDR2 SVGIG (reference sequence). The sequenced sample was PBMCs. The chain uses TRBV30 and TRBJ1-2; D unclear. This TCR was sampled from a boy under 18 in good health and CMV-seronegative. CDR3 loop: CAWSVTTYGYTF. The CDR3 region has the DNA TGTGCCTGGAGTGTGACGACTTATGGCTACACCTTC.